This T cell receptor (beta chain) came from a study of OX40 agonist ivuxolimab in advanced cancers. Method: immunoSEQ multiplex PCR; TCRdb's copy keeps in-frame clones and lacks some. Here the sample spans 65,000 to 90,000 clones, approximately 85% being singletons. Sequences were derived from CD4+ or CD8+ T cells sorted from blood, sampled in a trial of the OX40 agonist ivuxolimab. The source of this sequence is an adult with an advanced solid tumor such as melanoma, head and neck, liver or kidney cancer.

This CDR3 is CASSERGGAAYEQYF. In DNA form, the CDR3 reads TGTGCCAGCAGTGAACGCGGGGGGGCCGCCTACGAGCAGTACTTC. The rearrangement links TRBV2 to TRBJ2-7, with 9 bases that match TRBD2. CDR1 and CDR2 from the germline V gene are SNHLY and FYNNEI. The CDR3 consists of 15 residues. Losses at the gene ends were 2 bases for V and 2 bases for J; bases not matched to a gene: 4.